The clone carrying this TCR beta chain was observed at least ten times. Its specificity is not known. In the library, individual cDNA molecules carried attached unique molecular identifiers. TCRdb re-analysed the 5' RACE reads in MiXCR, keeping a single row per CDR3 protein. Of more than 20,000 distinct CDR3 sequences listed, 5.3% are singletons. This sample is part of a study of early T cells in non-severe SARS-CoV-2 infection. Study context: Chains were unpaired, as sequencing was done on bulk RNA from unsorted whole blood. Findings and caveats of the study: The VDJdb matching leaned toward anti-spike CD8 responses and overlooked private and CD4 specificities.

With 0 bases removed from V and 5 bases from J, the gap between germline ends came to 13 bases. CDR1 is DFQATT, CDR2 SNEGSKA, per germline (reference sequence). The CDR3 has 15 residues. This sequence joins TRBV20-1 and TRBJ1-4; D possibly corresponds to TRBD1 (6 bases). Material for sequencing was whole blood. This clonotype was sampled from an adult who was a healthcare worker with PCR-confirmed SARS-CoV-2 infection or an uninfected control (not recorded which). The chain's CDR3 is CSARDRGGPNEKLFF. The CDR3 bases are TGCAGTGCTAGAGACCGCGGGGGGCCCAATGAAAAACTGTTTTTT.